The 13 T cell receptor beta chains below were found in one sample sequenced in a study of OX40 agonist ivuxolimab in advanced cancers. TCRdb keeps only in-frame clones here, not all; method: immunoSEQ multiplex PCR. The repertoire consists of 70,000 to 95,000 clones, with 92% occurring once and the leading ten covering roughly 0.5%. The sequencing used CD4+ or CD8+ T cells sorted from blood, collected in a trial of the OX40 agonist ivuxolimab. The receptors derive from an adult with an advanced solid tumor such as melanoma, head and neck, liver or kidney cancer.

This chain connects TRBV2 to TRBJ2-1; 15 bases agree with TRBD2. Germline assignment: CDR1 SNHLY and CDR2 FYNNEI. The ends lost 6 bases at V and 7 bases at J; junction bases unmatched: 7. This CDR3 region has 16 residues. The CDR3 loop reads CASRPPGLAGGNEQFF. The CDR3 region has the DNA TGTGCCAGCAGGCCCCCGGGACTAGCGGGAGGAAATGAGCAGTTCTTC.

The V gene is TRBV29-1, the J gene TRBJ2-5; D is unclear. V lost 5 bases, J lost 7 bases, and 14 bases lay in between. Germline CDR1 is SQVTM and CDR2 is ANQGSEA. The CDR3 covers 12 residues. The CDR3 nucleotides read TGCAGCGTTCCCGACGGTGCATGGACCCAGTACTTC. Its translation: CSVPDGAWTQYF.

The chain employs TRBV18 and TRBJ2-5; maybe TRBD1 (6 bases). The CDR3 contains 14 residues. CDR1 and CDR2 from the germline V gene are KGHSH and LQKENI. V was trimmed by 3 bases and J by 5 bases, leaving 13 bases between them. CDR3 residues: CASSPTTGMETQYF. The CDR3 nucleotides read TGTGCCAGCTCACCCACCACAGGGATGGAGACCCAGTACTTC.

This rearrangement joins TRBV28 to TRBJ1-2; tentative D call: TRBD1 (5 bases). Germline CDR1 reads MDHEN; CDR2 reads SYDVKM. V was clipped by 3 bases and J by 8 bases, with 10 bases between them. This CDR3 region has 12 residues. Here the CDR3 reads CASSFGTRGYTF. The CDR3 nucleotides read TGTGCCAGCAGTTTTGGGACTAGAGGCTACACCTTC.

V usage is TRBV5-4 and J usage is TRBJ2-7; TRBD2 agrees at 7 bases. From germline, CDR1 is SGHNT and CDR2 YYREEE (reference sequence). The CDR3 extends over 14 amino acids. The ends lost 3 bases at V and 7 bases at J; junction bases unmatched: 10. This CDR3 is CASSSSGTMREQYF. CDR3 in DNA: TGTGCCAGCAGCTCCTCCGGGACTATGCGGGAGCAGTACTTC.

V gene TRBV7-3 combines with J gene TRBJ1-1; no firm D call. The CDR3 contains 15 residues. V shed 5 bases and J shed 3 bases, with 16 bases lying between them. Germline values: CDR1 SGHTA, CDR2 FQGTGA. CDR3 loop: CASSLEPFGDTEAFF. DNA of the CDR3: TGTGCCAGCAGCCTTGAACCCTTTGGGGACACTGAAGCTTTCTTT.

The gene calls are TRBV19 and TRBJ1-2, with D possibly TRBD1 on 6 matching bases. CDR1 is LNHDA and CDR2 is SQIVND in the germline V gene (reference sequence). Between the trimmed V and J ends, which lost 3 bases and 4 bases, there was a span of 12 bases. This CDR3 has 14 residues. The CDR3 DNA follows: TGTGCCAGTAGTATCAGGACAGCTACCTATGGCTACACCTTC. As protein: CASSIRTATYGYTF.

The chain uses TRBV30 and TRBJ1-2; the D is unclear. Germline loops: CDR1 GTSNPN, CDR2 SVGIG (reference sequence). V lost 4 bases to trimming and J lost 4 bases, with 19 bases between them. The CDR3 consists of 15 residues. This CDR3 reads CAWTRRTLDPYGYTF. CDR3 sequence (DNA): TGTGCCTGGACTAGAAGGACCTTGGATCCCTATGGCTACACCTTC. The whole variable domain, filled in from reference TRBV30 and TRBJ1-2, reads SQTIHQWPATLVQPVGSPLSLECTVEGTSNPNLYWYRQAAGRGLQLLFYSVGIGQISSEVPQNLSASRPQDRQFILSSKKLLLSDSGFYLCAWTRRTLDPYGYTFGSGTRLTVV.

A note on this clone: Different DNA sequences within this sample yield the same CDR3. J is TRBJ2-7 and V is TRBV2; 12 bases map to TRBD1. V shed 6 bases, J shed 5 bases, and the junction held 2 bases outside the gene matches. Germline CDR1 is SNHLY and CDR2 is FYNNEI. CDR3 length equals 13 residues. The CDR3 DNA follows: TGTGCCAGCAGGGGGACAGGGGGCCACGAGCAGTACTTC. Amino acid sequence: CASRGTGGHEQYF.

The chain is built from TRBV19 and TRBJ2-7, with D perhaps TRBD1 or TRBD2 (5 bases each). V lost 5 bases to trimming and J lost 0 bases, with 8 bases between them. CDR1 is LNHDA and CDR2 is SQIVND in the germline V gene (reference sequence). The CDR3 consists of 13 residues. The CDR3 DNA is TGTGCCAGTAGTGGGGGAAGCTCCTACGAGCAGTACTTC. Residues: CASSGGSSYEQYF.

The V call is TRBV25-1, the J call TRBJ1-1; D might be TRBD1 (5 bases). This CDR3 spans 15 amino acids. V was trimmed by 4 bases and J by 4 bases, leaving 16 bases between them. Germline CDR1 is MGHDK and CDR2 is SYGVNS. Here the CDR3 reads CASSAADSWITEAFF. In nucleotides, the CDR3 is TGTGCCAGCAGTGCCGCCGACAGTTGGATCACTGAAGCTTTCTTT.

The genes are TRBV29-1 and TRBJ2-5, with D tentatively TRBD1 (6 bases). CDR1 and CDR2 from the germline V gene are SQVTM and ANQGSEA. Trimming left V 5 bases short and J 5 bases short, with 21 bases between. The CDR3 spans 15 residues. CDR3: CSVSDFWSGVETQYF. CDR3 DNA: TGCAGCGTTTCTGATTTTTGGTCAGGGGTTGAGACCCAGTACTTC.

The chain employs TRBV30 and TRBJ2-2, with TRBD2 matching 12 bases. This CDR3 is built from 15 residues. V was pared by 4 bases and J by 4 bases, with 4 bases of the junction left unmatched. Per germline, CDR1 GTSNPN and CDR2 SVGIG (reference sequence). The chain's CDR3 is CAWTWTSGTTGELFF. The DNA of the CDR3 is TGTGCCTGGACCTGGACTAGCGGGACCACCGGGGAGCTGTTTTTT.